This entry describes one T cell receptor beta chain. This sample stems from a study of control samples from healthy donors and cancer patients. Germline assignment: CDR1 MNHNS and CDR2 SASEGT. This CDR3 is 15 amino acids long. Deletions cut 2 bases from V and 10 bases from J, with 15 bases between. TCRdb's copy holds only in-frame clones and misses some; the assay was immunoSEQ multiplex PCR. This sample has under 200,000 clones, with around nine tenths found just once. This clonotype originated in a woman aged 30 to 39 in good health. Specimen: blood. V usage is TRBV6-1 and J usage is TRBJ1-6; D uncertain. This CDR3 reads CASSESRVGISPLHF. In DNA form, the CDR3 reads TGTGCCAGCAGTGAAAGCCGCGTGGGCATCTCACCCCTCCACTTT.